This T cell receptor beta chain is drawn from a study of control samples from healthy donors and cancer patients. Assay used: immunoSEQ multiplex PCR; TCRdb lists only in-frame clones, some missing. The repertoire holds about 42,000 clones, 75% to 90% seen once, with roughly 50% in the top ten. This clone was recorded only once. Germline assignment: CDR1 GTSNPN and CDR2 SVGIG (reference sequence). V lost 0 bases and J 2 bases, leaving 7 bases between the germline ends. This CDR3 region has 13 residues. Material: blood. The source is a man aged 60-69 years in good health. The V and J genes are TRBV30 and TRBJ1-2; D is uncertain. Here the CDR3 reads CAWSVSQNYGYTF. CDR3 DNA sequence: TGTGCCTGGAGTGTCAGCCAGAACTATGGCTACACCTTC.